The 6 T cell receptor beta chains below were found in one sample sequenced in a study of shared clonotypes between healthy human individuals. Repertoires were generated with immunoSEQ multiplex PCR, while TCRdb's copy carries only in-frame clones and drops some. The sample shows 100,000 or so clones, about 66% of them seen only once. Source material: memory CD8+ T cells sorted from blood. Documented subset: CD45RO+ cells pooled with CCR7-negative TemRA cells. These receptors were collected from a woman aged 25-40 years in good health.

This chain links TRBV28 with TRBJ2-1; D is ambiguous. This CDR3 has 16 amino acids. The germline V gene encodes CDR1 MDHEN and CDR2 SYDVKM. V lost 4 bases and J 3 bases, leaving 16 bases between the germline ends. This CDR3 reads CASSSHLPWDYNEQFF. The CDR3 DNA reads TGTGCCAGCAGTTCACACCTTCCCTGGGACTACAATGAGCAGTTCTTC.

This chain joins TRBV27 and TRBJ2-1; 7 nucleotides match TRBD2. This CDR3 is 15 amino acids long. CDR1 and CDR2 (germline): MNHEY, SMNVEV (reference sequence). After removal of 4 bases from V and 4 bases from J, the junction contained 7 bases not matched to a gene. The CDR3 reads CASSSRDYTYNEQFF. The CDR3 DNA is TGTGCCAGCAGTTCCCGGGACTACACTTACAATGAGCAGTTCTTC.

This chain connects TRBV30 to TRBJ2-7; 8 bases match TRBD2. The CDR3 spans 13 residues. Germline V gene data show CDR1 as GTSNPN and CDR2 as SVGIG (reference sequence). Trimming took 7 bases from V and 3 from J; bases not matched to a gene: 8. CDR3 coding DNA: TGTGCCTCGACGGGCGGGACTAGCTACGAGCAGTACTTC. Translation gives CASTGGTSYEQYF. Filled out from reference TRBV30 and TRBJ2-7, the complete variable domain reads SQTIHQWPATLVQPVGSPLSLECTVEGTSNPNLYWYRQAAGRGLQLLFYSVGIGQISSEVPQNLSASRPQDRQFILSSKKLLLSDSGFYLCASTGGTSYEQYFGPGTRLTVT.

This clone came up many times. The J gene is TRBJ2-5, the V gene TRBV10-1, with D possibly called TRBD1 or TRBD2 (6 bases each). The DNA end is more similar to TRBJ2-7, so the J call may be wrong. CDR3 length: 15 amino acids. CDR1 is WNHNN and CDR2 is SYGVQD in the germline V gene (reference sequence). The DNA of the CDR3 is TGCGCCAGCAGTGTGGACAGAACTAGCTTATACGAGCAGTACTTC. This encodes CASSVDRTSLYEQYF.

The table lists this clone with a few counts. V gene TRBV2 combines with J gene TRBJ2-1; possible D gene TRBD2, 6 bases. This CDR3 is 18 amino acids long. V shed 8 bases and J shed 8 bases, with 31 bases lying between them. Germline CDR1 is SNHLY and CDR2 is FYNNEI. CDR3 sequence: CASSGSSGPASLGDEQFF. CDR3 nucleotides: TGTGCCAGCTCCGGGAGCTCAGGCCCCGCTAGTCTGGGCGATGAGCAGTTCTTC.

The rearrangement uses TRBV29-1 and TRBJ2-1; D remains ambiguous. CDR1 is SQVTM and CDR2 is ANQGSEA in the germline V gene. This CDR3 has 12 residues. V was trimmed by 7 bases and J by 1 base, leaving 8 bases between them. The CDR3 reads CSAVESYNEQFF. CDR3 nucleotide sequence: TGCAGCGCCGTCGAATCCTACAATGAGCAGTTCTTC.